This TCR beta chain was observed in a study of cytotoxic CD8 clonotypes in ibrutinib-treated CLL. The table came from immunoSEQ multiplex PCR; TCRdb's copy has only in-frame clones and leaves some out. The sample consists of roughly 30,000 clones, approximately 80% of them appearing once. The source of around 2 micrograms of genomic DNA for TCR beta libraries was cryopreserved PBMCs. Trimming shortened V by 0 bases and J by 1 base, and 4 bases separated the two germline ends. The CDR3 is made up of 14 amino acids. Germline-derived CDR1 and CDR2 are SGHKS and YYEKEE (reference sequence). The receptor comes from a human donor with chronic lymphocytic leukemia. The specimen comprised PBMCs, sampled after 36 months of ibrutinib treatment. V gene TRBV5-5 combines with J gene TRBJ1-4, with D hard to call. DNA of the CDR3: TGTGCCAGCAGCTTGGTGAGAACTAATGAAAAACTGTTTTTT. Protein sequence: CASSLVRTNEKLFF. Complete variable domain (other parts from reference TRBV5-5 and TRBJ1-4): DAGVTQSPTHLIKTRGQQVTLRCSPISGHKSVSWYQQVLGQGPQFIFQYYEKEERGRGNFPDRFSARQFPNYSSELNVNALLLGDSALYLCASSLVRTNEKLFFGSGTQLSVL.